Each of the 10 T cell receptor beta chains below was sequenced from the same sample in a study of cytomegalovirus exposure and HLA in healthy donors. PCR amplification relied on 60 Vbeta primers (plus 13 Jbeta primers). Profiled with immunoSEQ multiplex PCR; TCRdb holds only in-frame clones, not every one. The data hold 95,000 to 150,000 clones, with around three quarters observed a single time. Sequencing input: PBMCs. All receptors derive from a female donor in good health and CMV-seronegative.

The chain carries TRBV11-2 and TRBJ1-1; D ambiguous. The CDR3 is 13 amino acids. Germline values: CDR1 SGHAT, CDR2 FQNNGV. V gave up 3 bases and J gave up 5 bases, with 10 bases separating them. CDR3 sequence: CASSFSRETEAFF. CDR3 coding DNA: TGTGCCAGCAGCTTCTCTCGGGAGACTGAAGCTTTCTTT.

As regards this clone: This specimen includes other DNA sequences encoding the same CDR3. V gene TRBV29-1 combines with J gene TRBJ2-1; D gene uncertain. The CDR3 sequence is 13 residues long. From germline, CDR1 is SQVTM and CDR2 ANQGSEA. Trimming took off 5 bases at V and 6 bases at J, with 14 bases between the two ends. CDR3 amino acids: CSVRVASGNEQFF. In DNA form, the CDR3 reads TGCAGCGTTCGGGTGGCTTCTGGCAATGAGCAGTTCTTC.

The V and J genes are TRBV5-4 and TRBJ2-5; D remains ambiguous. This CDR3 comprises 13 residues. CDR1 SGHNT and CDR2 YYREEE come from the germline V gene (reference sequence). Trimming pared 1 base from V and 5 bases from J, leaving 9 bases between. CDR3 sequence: CASSLRVKETQYF. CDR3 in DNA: TGTGCCAGCAGCTTGAGAGTGAAGGAGACCCAGTACTTC.

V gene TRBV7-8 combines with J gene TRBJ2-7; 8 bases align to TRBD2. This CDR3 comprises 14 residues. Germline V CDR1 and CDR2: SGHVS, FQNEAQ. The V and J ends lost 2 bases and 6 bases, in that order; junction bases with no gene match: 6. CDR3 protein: CASSLMGLGGEQYF. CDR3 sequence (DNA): TGTGCCAGCAGCTTAATGGGACTAGGAGGCGAGCAGTACTTC.

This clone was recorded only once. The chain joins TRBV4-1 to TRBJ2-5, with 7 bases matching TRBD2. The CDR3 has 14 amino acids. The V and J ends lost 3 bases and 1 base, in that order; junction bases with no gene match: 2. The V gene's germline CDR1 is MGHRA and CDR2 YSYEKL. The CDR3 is CASSQGGSQETQYF. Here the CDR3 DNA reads TGCGCCAGCAGCCAGGGCGGGAGCCAAGAGACCCAGTACTTC.

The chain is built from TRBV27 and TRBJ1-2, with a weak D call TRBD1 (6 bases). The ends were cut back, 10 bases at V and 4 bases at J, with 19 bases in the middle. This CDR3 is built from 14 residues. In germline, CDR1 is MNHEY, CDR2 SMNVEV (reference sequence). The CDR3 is CANRRDNGLYGYTF. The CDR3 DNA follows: TGTGCCAACCGTCGGGACAATGGACTCTATGGCTACACCTTC.

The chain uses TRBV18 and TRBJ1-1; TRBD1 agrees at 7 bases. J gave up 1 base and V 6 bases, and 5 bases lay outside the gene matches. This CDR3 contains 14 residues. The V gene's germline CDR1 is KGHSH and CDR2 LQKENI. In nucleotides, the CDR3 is TGTGCCAGCTCGGTCGGACAGGAGAACACTGAAGCTTTCTTT. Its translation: CASSVGQENTEAFF.

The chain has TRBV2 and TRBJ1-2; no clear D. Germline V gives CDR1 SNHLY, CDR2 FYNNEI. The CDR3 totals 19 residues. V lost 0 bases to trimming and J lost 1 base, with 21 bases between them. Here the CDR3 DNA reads TGTGCCAGCAGTGAAGCGCTATTTGGCCAGGTATCCTATAACTATGGCTACACCTTC. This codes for CASSEALFGQVSYNYGYTF.

The CDR3 spells CAGGTVPFGGAFF. CDR3 nucleotides: TGTGCCGGCGGGACAGTGCCGTTTGGGGGAGCTTTCTTT. The V call is TRBV18, the J call TRBJ1-1; 7 bases align to TRBD1. This CDR3 is built from 13 residues. V gave up 11 bases and J gave up 10 bases; unmatched junction bases: 16. Germline CDR1 and CDR2: KGHSH and LQKENI.

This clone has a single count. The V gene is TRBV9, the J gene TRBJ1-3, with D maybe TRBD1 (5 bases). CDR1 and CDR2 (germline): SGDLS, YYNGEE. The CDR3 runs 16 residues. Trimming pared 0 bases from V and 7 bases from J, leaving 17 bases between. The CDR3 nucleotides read TGTGCCAGCAGCGTAGCTCGGACAAGTTACCGGAACACCATATATTTT. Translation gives CASSVARTSYRNTIYF.